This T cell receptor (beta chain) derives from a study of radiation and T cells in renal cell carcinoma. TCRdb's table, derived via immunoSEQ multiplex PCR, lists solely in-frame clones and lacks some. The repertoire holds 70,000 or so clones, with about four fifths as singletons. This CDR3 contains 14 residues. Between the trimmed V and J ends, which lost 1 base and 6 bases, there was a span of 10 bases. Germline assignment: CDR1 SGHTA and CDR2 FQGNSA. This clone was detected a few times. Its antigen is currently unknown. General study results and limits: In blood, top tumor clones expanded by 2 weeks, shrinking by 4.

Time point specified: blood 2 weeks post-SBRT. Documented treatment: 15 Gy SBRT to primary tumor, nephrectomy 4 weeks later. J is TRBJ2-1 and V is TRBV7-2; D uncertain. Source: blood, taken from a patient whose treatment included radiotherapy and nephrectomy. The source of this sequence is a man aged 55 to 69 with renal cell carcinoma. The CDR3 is CASSLVAGPNEQFF. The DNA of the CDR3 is TGTGCCAGCAGCTTAGTTGCCGGTCCCAATGAGCAGTTCTTC.